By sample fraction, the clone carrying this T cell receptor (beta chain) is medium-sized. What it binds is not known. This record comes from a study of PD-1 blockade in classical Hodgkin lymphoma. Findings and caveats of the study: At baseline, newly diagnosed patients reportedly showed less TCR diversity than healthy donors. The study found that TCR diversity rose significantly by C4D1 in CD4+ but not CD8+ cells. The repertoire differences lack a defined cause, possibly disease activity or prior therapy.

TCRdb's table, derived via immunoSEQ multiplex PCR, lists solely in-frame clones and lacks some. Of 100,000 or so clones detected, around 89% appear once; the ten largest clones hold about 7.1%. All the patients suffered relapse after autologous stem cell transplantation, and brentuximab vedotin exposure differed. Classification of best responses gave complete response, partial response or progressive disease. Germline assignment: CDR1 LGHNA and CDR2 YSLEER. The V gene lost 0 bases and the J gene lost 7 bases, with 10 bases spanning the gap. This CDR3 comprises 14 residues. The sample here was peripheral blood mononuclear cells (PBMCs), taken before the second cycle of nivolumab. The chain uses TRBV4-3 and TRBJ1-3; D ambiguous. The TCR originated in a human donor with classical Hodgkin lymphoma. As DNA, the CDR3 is TGCGCCAGCAGCCAAGATTTCGGCAGCAACACCATATATTTT. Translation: CASSQDFGSNTIYF.